The present T cell receptor beta chain was sequenced within a study of blood T cell repertoires in COVID-19. Across the study: Acute and convalescent COVID-19 samples came from the United States, Italy and Spain. T cells, B-cell-depleted T cells, or PBMCs supplied cDNA or gDNA.

As originally analysed: Nucleated cell number was recorded as an estimate derived from reference gene primer amplification. Profiling relied on immunoSEQ multiplex PCR, and the TCRdb table lists in-frame clones only, not all of them. Clonal size and the V and J genes are those of that table, whereas D and trimming came from the DNA. The sample yields around 330,000 clones, roughly 90% seen once. The V segment lost 0 bases and the J segment 6 bases; nucleotides outside the gene matches: 2. Germline assignment: CDR1 SNHLY and CDR2 FYNNEI. CDR3 length: 15 amino acids. The chain joins TRBV2 to TRBJ1-1; 12 bases map to TRBD1. The TCR was taken from a man aged 60 to 69 who had recovered from COVID-19. The sample consisted of PBMCs or T cells enriched from blood (not recorded which). CDR3 loop: CASSEAGQGAPEAFF. The CDR3 DNA reads TGTGCCAGCAGTGAAGCGGGACAGGGGGCTCCTGAAGCTTTCTTT.